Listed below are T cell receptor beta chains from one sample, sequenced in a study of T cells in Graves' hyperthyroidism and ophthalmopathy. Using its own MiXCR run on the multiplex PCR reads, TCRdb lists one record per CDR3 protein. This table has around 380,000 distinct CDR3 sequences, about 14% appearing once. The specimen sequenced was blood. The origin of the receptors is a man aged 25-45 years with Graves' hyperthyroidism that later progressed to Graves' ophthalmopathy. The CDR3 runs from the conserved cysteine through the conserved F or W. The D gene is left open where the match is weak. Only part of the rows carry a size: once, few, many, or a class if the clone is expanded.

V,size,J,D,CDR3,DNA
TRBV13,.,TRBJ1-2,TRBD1,CASSTQGANYGYTF,TGTGCCAGCAGCACCCAGGGGGCGAACTATGGCTACACCTTC
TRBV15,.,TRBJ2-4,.,CATSVLARPFQYF,TGTGCCACCAGCGTCCTGGCTCGTCCCTTTCAGTACTTC
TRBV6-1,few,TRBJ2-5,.,CASSDMPLGGRGEAQYF,TGTGCCAGCAGTGATATGCCCCTGGGGGGGCGAGGGGAGGCCCAGTACTTC
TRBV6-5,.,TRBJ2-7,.,CASSPDSVRFREQYF,TGTGCCAGCAGTCCGGACAGCGTTCGGTTTCGCGAGCAGTACTTC
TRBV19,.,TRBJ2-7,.,CASSIRTAYEQYF,TGTGCCAGTAGTATCAGGACAGCGTACGAGCAGTACTTC
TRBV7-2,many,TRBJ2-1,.,CASSTPSGSRRDEQFF,TGTGCCAGCAGCACACCCTCGGGATCCCGAAGAGATGAGCAGTTCTTC
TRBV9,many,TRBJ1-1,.,CASSVGYSNTEAFF,TGTGCCAGCAGCGTAGGTTACTCGAACACTGAAGCTTTCTTT
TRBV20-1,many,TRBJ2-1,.,CSAREGYRNEQFF,TGCAGTGCTAGAGAAGGGTACCGGAATGAGCAGTTCTTC
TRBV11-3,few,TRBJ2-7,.,CASSSTDSSYEQYF,TGTGCCAGCAGCTCAACGGACAGCTCCTACGAGCAGTACTTC
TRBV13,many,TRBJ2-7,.,CASSVKQGHEQYF,TGTGCCAGCAGCGTAAAACAGGGTCACGAGCAGTACTTC
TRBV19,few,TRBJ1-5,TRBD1,CASSPYTGGLNQPQHF,TGTGCCAGTAGTCCTTACACAGGGGGACTCAATCAGCCCCAGCATTTT
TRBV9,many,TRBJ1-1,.,CASSSFWLNTEAFF,TGTGCCAGCAGCTCCTTCTGGCTGAACACTGAAGCTTTCTTT
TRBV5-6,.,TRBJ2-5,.,CASSLGGRGTQYF,TGTGCCAGCAGCTTGGGTGGTAGAGGGACCCAGTACTTC
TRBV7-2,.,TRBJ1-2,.,CASSPDMVYGYTF,TGTGCCAGCAGCCCGGACATGGTCTATGGCTACACCTTC